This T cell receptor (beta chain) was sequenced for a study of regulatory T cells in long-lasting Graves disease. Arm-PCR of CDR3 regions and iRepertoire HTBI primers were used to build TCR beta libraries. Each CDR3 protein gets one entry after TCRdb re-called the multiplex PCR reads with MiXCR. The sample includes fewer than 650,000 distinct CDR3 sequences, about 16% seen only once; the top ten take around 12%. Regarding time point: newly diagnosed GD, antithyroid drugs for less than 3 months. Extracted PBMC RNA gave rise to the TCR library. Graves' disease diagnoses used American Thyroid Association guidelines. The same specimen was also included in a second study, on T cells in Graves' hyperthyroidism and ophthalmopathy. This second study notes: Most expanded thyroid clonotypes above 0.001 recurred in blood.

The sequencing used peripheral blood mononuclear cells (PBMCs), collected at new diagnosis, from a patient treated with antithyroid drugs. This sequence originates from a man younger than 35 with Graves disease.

The CDR3 DNA follows: TGCGCCAGCAGCGACGTCTCGAACACCGGGGAGCTGTTTTTT. It specifies CASSDVSNTGELFF. The rearrangement uses TRBV10-1 and TRBJ2-2, with D hard to call. The CDR3 loop spans 14 amino acids. V was clipped by 6 bases and J by 0 bases, with 8 bases between them. Germline V gene sequence: CDR1 WNHNN, CDR2 SYGVQD (reference sequence).